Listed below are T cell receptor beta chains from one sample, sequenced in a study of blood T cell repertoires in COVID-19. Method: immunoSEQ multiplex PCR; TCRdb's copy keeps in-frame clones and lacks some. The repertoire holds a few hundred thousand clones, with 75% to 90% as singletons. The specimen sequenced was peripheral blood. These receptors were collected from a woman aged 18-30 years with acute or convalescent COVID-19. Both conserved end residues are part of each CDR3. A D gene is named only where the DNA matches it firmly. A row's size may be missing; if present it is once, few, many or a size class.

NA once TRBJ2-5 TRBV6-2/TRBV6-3 CASSYSLVGGIVETQYF TGTGCCAGCAGTTACTCGCTAGTAGGAGGGATTGTGGAGACCCAGTACTTC
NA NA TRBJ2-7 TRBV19 CASSTDIFYEQYF TGTGCCAGTAGTACTGACATTTTCTACGAGCAGTACTTC
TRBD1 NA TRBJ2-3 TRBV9 CASSRNPGQGYTQYF TGTGCCAGCAGCCGTAACCCGGGACAGGGATATACGCAGTATTTT
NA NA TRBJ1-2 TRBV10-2 CASSERGSYGYTF TGCGCCAGCAGTGAAAGGGGGAGCTATGGCTACACCTTC
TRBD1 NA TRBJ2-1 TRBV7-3 CASSLHRGTGSGNEQFF TGTGCCAGCAGCTTACATCGTGGGACAGGGAGTGGGAATGAGCAGTTCTTC
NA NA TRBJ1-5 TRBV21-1 CASPWDRDGNQPQHF TGTGCCAGTCCTTGGGACAGGGATGGCAATCAGCCCCAGCATTTT
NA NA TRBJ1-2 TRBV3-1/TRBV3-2 CASSQQGYGYTF TGTGCCAGCAGCCAACAGGGCTATGGCTACACCTTC
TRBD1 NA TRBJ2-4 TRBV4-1 CASSQDGTGYTIQYF TGCGCCAGCAGCCAAGACGGGACAGGGTATACCATTCAGTACTTC
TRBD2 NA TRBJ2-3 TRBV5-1 CASSLMGTSGRGTDTQYF TGCGCCAGCAGCCTGATGGGGACTAGCGGGAGGGGAACAGATACGCAGTATTTT
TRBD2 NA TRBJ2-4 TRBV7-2 CASSLGGAYGNIQYF TGTGCCAGCAGCTTGGGAGGGGCTTATGGAAACATTCAGTACTTC
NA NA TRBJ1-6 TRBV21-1 CASSKDRGSNSPLHF TGTGCCAGCAGCAAAGACAGGGGAAGTAATTCACCCCTCCACTTT
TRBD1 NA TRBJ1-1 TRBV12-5 CASGWTGDMNTEAFF TGTGCTAGTGGTTGGACAGGGGACATGAACACTGAAGCTTTCTTT
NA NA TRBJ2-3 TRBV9 CASSFGAAADTQYF TGTGCCAGCAGCTTCGGTGCGGCAGCGGATACGCAGTATTTT
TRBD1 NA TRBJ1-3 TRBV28 CASSSTGTGRNTIYF TGTGCCAGCAGTTCCACCGGGACAGGGAGGAACACCATATATTTT
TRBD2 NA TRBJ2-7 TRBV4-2 CASSRAGGELSYEQYF TGTGCCAGCAGTAGGGCGGGAGGGGAGCTTTCCTACGAGCAGTACTTC
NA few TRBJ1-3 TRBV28 CASSLSGVGGNTIYF TGTGCCAGCAGTTTATCGGGGGTCGGTGGAAACACCATATATTTT
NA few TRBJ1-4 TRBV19 CASSMGRTGEKLFF TGTGCCAGTAGTATGGGGAGAACTGGTGAAAAACTGTTTTTT
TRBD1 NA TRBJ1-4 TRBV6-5 CASSGTANEKLFF TGTGCCAGCTCCGGGACAGCAAATGAAAAACTGTTTTTT
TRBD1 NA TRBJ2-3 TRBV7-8 CASSSPGGITDTQYF TGTGCCAGCAGCTCCCCAGGGGGCATAACAGATACGCAGTATTTT
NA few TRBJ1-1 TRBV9 CASSVVPSRAEAFF TGTGCCAGCAGCGTAGTCCCTAGTCGGGCTGAAGCTTTCTTT
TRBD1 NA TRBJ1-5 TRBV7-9 CASSSRQGRHQPQHF TGTGCCAGCAGCTCGCGACAGGGTAGGCATCAGCCCCAGCATTTT
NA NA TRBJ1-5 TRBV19 CASSIDKGRNQPQHF TGTGCCAGTAGTATAGACAAGGGGCGCAATCAGCCCCAGCATTTT
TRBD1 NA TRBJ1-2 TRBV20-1 CSAGQDSGYTF TGCAGTGCTGGACAGGACTCGGGCTACACCTTC
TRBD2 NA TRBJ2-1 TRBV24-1 CATRDNPSGSSYNEQFF TGTGCCACCCGCGACAATCCTAGCGGGAGCTCCTACAATGAGCAGTTCTTC
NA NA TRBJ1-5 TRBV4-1 CASSQLRENQPQHF TGCGCCAGCAGCCAACTCAGGGAAAATCAGCCCCAGCATTTT
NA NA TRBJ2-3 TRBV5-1 CASTTGDSYTSTDTQYF TGCGCCAGCACCACGGGGGACAGCTATACTAGCACAGATACGCAGTATTTT
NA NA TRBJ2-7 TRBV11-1 CASSLDRDNEQYF TGTGCCAGCAGCTTAGACAGGGATAACGAGCAGTACTTC
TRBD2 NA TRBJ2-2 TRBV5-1 CASSLAAGRTGELFF TGCGCCAGCAGCTTGGCAGCGGGGCGTACCGGGGAGCTGTTTTTT
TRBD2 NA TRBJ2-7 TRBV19 CASSMSTSGRFYEQYF TGTGCCAGTAGTATGAGCACTAGCGGGAGATTCTACGAGCAGTACTTC
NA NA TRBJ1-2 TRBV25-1 CASSVQGFNGYTF TGTGCCAGCAGTGTACAGGGTTTCAATGGCTACACCTTC
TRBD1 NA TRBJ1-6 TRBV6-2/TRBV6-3 CASSYSTGGSPLHF TGTGCCAGCAGTTACTCGACAGGGGGATCACCCCTCCACTTT
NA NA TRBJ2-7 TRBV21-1 CASSSGQGLNEQYF TGTGCCAGCAGCTCGGGACAGGGGTTAAACGAGCAGTACTTC
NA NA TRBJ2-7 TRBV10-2 CASSDGGSDYEQYF TGCGCCAGCAGTGATGGAGGGTCGGACTACGAGCAGTACTTC
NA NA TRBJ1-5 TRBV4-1 CASSQGNSANQPQHF TGCGCCAGCAGCCAAGGGAACAGTGCCAATCAGCCCCAGCATTTT
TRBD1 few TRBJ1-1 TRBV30 CAWSHSDRDNTEAFF TGTGCCTGGAGTCATTCGGACAGGGACAACACTGAAGCTTTCTTT
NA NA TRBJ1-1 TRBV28 CASSSSGAEAFF TGTGCCAGCAGTTCATCAGGGGCTGAAGCTTTCTTT
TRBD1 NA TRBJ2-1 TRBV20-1 CSGDRAGEQFF TGCAGTGGTGACAGGGCCGGTGAGCAGTTCTTC
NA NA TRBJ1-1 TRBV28 CASSSLTIRNTEAFF TGTGCCAGCAGTTCTCTCACGATTAGGAACACTGAAGCTTTCTTT
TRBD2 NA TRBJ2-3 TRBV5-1 CASSLGPYSGGSADTQYF TGCGCCAGCAGCTTGGGCCCGTATAGCGGGGGGAGTGCAGATACGCAGTATTTT
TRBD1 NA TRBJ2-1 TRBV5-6 CASSLEDRDEQFF TGTGCCAGCAGCCTAGAGGACAGGGATGAGCAGTTCTTC
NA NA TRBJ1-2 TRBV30 CAWSPTGYYGYTF TGTGCCTGGAGTCCCACAGGGTACTATGGCTACACCTTC
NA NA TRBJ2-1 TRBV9 CASSVQTYNEQFF TGTGCCAGCAGCGTTCAGACTTACAATGAGCAGTTCTTC
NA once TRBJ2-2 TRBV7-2 CASSQAASNTGELFF TGTGCCAGCAGCCAGGCTGCCTCGAACACCGGGGAGCTGTTTTTT
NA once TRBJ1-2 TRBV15 CATSRGRDLGYTF TGTGCCACCAGCAGAGGGAGGGACCTTGGCTACACCTTC
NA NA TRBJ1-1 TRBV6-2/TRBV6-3 CASSFRWGLSNTEAFF TGTGCCAGCAGTTTTAGGTGGGGACTCAGTAACACTGAAGCTTTCTTT
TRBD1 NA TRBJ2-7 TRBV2 CARRVTGGYEQYF TGTGCCAGGCGAGTAACAGGGGGGTACGAGCAGTACTTC
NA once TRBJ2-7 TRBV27 CASSQDLDRTYEQYF TGTGCCAGCAGTCAAGACCTCGACAGGACCTACGAGCAGTACTTC
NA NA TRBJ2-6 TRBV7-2 CASKRMSGVYSGANVLTF TGTGCCAGCAAGAGGATGTCCGGGGTGTACTCTGGGGCCAACGTCCTGACTTTC
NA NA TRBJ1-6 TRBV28 CASGDDWNNSPLHF TGTGCCAGCGGTGATGACTGGAATAATTCACCCCTCCACTTT
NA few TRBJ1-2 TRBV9 CASSVDRGLNYGYTF TGTGCCAGCAGCGTAGATCGGGGTCTTAACTATGGCTACACCTTC
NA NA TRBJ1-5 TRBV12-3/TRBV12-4 CASSLRRDQPQHF TGTGCCAGCAGTTTAAGACGGGATCAGCCCCAGCATTTT
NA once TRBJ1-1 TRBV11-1 CASSLDRGTEAFF TGTGCCAGCAGCCTGGACAGAGGCACTGAAGCTTTCTTT
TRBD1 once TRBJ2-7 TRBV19 CASSGTGTGRYEQYF TGTGCCAGTAGTGGAACCGGGACAGGGCGGTACGAGCAGTACTTC
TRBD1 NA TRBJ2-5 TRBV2 CASSQRVGTGETQYF TGTGCCAGCAGTCAACGAGTTGGGACAGGGGAGACCCAGTACTTC
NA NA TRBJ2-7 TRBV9 CASSRGVGREQYF TGTGCCAGCAGCCGAGGGGTGGGGAGGGAGCAGTACTTC
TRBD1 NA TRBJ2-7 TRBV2 CASSDLRQGAMEQYF TGTGCCAGCAGTGATTTACGACAGGGGGCTATGGAGCAGTACTTC
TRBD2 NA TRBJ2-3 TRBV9 CASSVAQGKASGGADTQYF TGTGCCAGCAGCGTAGCTCAGGGCAAAGCTAGCGGGGGGGCAGATACGCAGTATTTT